These T cell receptor beta chains were read from a single sample in a study of T cells in Graves' hyperthyroidism and ophthalmopathy. TCRdb passed the multiplex PCR reads through MiXCR, listing each CDR3 protein once. This sample carries over 400,000 distinct CDR3 sequences, about 15% of them seen once, and the ten largest clones take around 14%. Sequencing was performed on blood. The origin of the receptors is a man aged 18-30 years with Graves' ophthalmopathy. Each CDR3 is given with its conserved first and last residue. Fields, in order: CDR3 DNA, CDR3 protein, clone size, J gene, V gene, D gene. The D gene is left open where the match is weak. Only part of the rows carry a size: once, few, many, or a class if the clone is expanded.

TGTGCCAGCAGTTTGGGATACAGGGTTCGGGAGCAGTTCTTC,CASSLGYRVREQFF,many,TRBJ2-1,TRBV12-3/TRBV12-4,-
TGTGCCAGCAGCAGGGGGGTAACCTACGAGCAGTACTTC,CASSRGVTYEQYF,many,TRBJ2-7,TRBV7-9,-
TGCAGCGTTGAAGGGGCTAGCGGGGTAACAGATACGCAGTATTTT,CSVEGASGVTDTQYF,many,TRBJ2-3,TRBV29-1,TRBD2
TGTGCCAGCAGCGGAGGACTAGCGGAGCAAGAGACCCAGTACTTC,CASSGGLAEQETQYF,many,TRBJ2-5,TRBV11-2,TRBD2
TGTGCCAGCAGCGGTCGGGACAGGGGCTACGAGCAGTACTTC,CASSGRDRGYEQYF,few,TRBJ2-7,TRBV7-9,TRBD1
TGTGCCAGCCAAGGGACTAGCAGGACCGGGGAGCTGTTTTTT,CASQGTSRTGELFF,many,TRBJ2-2,TRBV3-1,TRBD2
TGCGCCAGCAGCCCCCTGACGGATTCACCCCTCCACTTT,CASSPLTDSPLHF,few,TRBJ1-6,TRBV5-1,-
TGTGCCAGCAGAGTACAGGGGGCCCTGAACACCGGGGAGCTGTTTTTT,CASRVQGALNTGELFF,-,TRBJ2-2,TRBV6-1,TRBD1
TGTGCCACCAGCGGAAGGGGGCTGTCGGAGACCCAGTACTTC,CATSGRGLSETQYF,many,TRBJ2-5,TRBV15,TRBD1
TGTGCCAGCATTGGACCAGGGGGAAATGAAAAACTGTTTTTT,CASIGPGGNEKLFF,many,TRBJ1-4,TRBV2,TRBD1
-,CASSSSLEGTDTQYF,many,TRBJ2-3,TRBV27,-
TGTGCCAGCAGCCAAGAGACAGGGAGGGATCAGCAGTACTTC,CASSQETGRDQQYF,many,TRBJ2-7,TRBV7-9,-
TGCAGCGTAGGGGAACCCTACGAGCAGTACTTC,CSVGEPYEQYF,-,TRBJ2-7,TRBV29-1,-
TGTGCCAGCAGTTCTGTCAGGGGAATTGCAGATACGCAGTATTTT,CASSSVRGIADTQYF,many,TRBJ2-3,TRBV12-3/TRBV12-4,-
TGTGCCAGCATGTTCGGGGACAGAGCCTACGAGCAGTACTTC,CASMFGDRAYEQYF,many,TRBJ2-7,TRBV12-3/TRBV12-4,TRBD1
TGTGCCACCAGTGATCCTCTGTATAATCAAGAGACCCAGTACTTC,CATSDPLYNQETQYF,-,TRBJ2-5,TRBV24-1,-
TGTGCCAGCAGTTACTCGAGTACATTTCGGACTGAAGCTTTCTTT,CASSYSSTFRTEAFF,many,TRBJ1-1,TRBV6-5,-
TGTGCCAGCTCACCAGAGTCCCGGGGAGGCAATGAGCAGTTCTTC,CASSPESRGGNEQFF,many,TRBJ2-1,TRBV18,-
TGCAGTGCTAGAGGGTCTAGCGGGGGGGGAGAGACCCAGTACTTC,CSARGSSGGGETQYF,many,TRBJ2-5,TRBV20-1,TRBD2
TGTGCCAGCAGCTTGGGTAGCGGGGGGGCGCAGACCCAGTACTTC,CASSLGSGGAQTQYF,many,TRBJ2-5,TRBV7-2,TRBD2
TGTGCCATCAGCGCGACAGGGGCTAATTCACCCCTCCACTTT,CAISATGANSPLHF,-,TRBJ1-6,TRBV10-3,TRBD1
TGCGCCAGCTCCGCTGGACTAGCGGGGGGGGATCCCTACACAGATACGCAGTATTTT,CASSAGLAGGDPYTDTQYF,many,TRBJ2-3,TRBV5-1,TRBD2
TGTGCCAGCAGCTTAGTTCCGGGCGCCCTCCACTACAATGAGCAGTTCTTC,CASSLVPGALHYNEQFF,many,TRBJ2-1,TRBV7-2,-
TGTGCCACGGGAAGGAAGTTGGACGAGCAGTACTTC,CATGRKLDEQYF,many,TRBJ2-7,TRBV18,-
TGTGCCAGCAGAGAATGGGACGTTTACAATGAGCAGTTCTTC,CASREWDVYNEQFF,many,TRBJ2-1,TRBV5-8,-
TGTGCCTGGATACAGCGGAGTGGTGGCTACACCTTC,CAWIQRSGGYTF,many,TRBJ1-2,TRBV30,-
TGTGCCAGCAGCTTAGCGAACAGGGCGTGGACCGGGGAGCTGTTTTTT,CASSLANRAWTGELFF,-,TRBJ2-2,TRBV7-6,-
TGTGCCAGCAGTTTTAGTAGTGGTATTCTGTACTTC,CASSFSSGILYF,-,TRBJ2-5,TRBV12-3/TRBV12-4,-
TGTGCCAGCAGGGACAGTGTTGGCTACACCTTC,CASRDSVGYTF,many,TRBJ1-2,TRBV6-1,-
TGTGCCAGCGGCTGGACAGGGGGGGATGGCTACACCTTC,CASGWTGGDGYTF,many,TRBJ1-2,TRBV2,TRBD1
TGTGCCAGCAGTCGATCGACAGGAAACACCATATATTTT,CASSRSTGNTIYF,many,TRBJ1-3,TRBV27,-
TGTGCCAGCAGCCCAACAAATACTAGGTCCTACAATGAGCAGTTCTTC,CASSPTNTRSYNEQFF,many,TRBJ2-1,TRBV7-9,-
TGTGCCTGGAATCTGGGGGTCACTGAAGCTTTCTTT,CAWNLGVTEAFF,-,TRBJ1-1,TRBV30,-
TGTGCCAGCACCCCCAAGGTGGACCAAGAGACCCAGTACTTC,CASTPKVDQETQYF,many,TRBJ2-5,TRBV5-4,-
TGCAGTGCTAGCCGTGCGGGGGATTCCAACAATGAGCAGTTCTTC,CSASRAGDSNNEQFF,many,TRBJ2-1,TRBV20-1,TRBD2
TGTGCCAGCAGCGGCGGGCGGGGGGCTCTCGCAGATACGCAGTATTTT,CASSGGRGALADTQYF,-,TRBJ2-3,TRBV3-1,TRBD2
TGTGCCAGCAGCGCGTACACTAGCGGGAGTGGAGGGACCCAGTACTTC,CASSAYTSGSGGTQYF,-,TRBJ2-5,TRBV7-2,TRBD2